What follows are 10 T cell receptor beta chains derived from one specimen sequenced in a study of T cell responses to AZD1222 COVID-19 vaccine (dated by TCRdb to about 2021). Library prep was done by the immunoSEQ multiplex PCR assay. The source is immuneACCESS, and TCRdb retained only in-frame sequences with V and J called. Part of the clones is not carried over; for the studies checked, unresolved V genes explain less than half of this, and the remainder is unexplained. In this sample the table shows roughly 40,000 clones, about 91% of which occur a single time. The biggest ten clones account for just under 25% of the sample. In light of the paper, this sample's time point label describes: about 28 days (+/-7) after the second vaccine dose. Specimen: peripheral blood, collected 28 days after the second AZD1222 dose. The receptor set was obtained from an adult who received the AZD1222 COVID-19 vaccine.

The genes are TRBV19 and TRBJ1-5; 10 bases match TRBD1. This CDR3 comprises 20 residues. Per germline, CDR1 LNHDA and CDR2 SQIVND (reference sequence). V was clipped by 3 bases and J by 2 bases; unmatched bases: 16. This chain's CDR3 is CASSMDLGQGRFSGNQPQHF. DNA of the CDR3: TGTGCCAGTAGTATGGACTTGGGACAGGGGCGGTTCTCGGGCAATCAGCCCCAGCATTTT.

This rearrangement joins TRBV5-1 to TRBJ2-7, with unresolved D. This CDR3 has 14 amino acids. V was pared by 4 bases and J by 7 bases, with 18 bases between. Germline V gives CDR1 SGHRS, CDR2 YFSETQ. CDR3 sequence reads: CASSPQVTANEQYF. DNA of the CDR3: TGCGCCAGCAGCCCTCAGGTTACAGCTAATGAGCAGTACTTC.

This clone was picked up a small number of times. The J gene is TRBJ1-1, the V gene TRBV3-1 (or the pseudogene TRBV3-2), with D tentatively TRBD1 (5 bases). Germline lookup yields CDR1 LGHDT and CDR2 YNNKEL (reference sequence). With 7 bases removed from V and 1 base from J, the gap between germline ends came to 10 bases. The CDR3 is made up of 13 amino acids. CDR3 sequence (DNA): TGTGCCAGCAACTCTGGACAGAACACTGAAGCTTTCTTT. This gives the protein CASNSGQNTEAFF.

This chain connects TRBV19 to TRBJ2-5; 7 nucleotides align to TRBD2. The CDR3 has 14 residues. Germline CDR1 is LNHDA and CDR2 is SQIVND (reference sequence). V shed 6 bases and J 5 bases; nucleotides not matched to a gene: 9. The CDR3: CASSRDLGGETQYF. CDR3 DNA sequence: TGTGCCAGTAGCCGGGACCTGGGGGGGGAGACCCAGTACTTC.

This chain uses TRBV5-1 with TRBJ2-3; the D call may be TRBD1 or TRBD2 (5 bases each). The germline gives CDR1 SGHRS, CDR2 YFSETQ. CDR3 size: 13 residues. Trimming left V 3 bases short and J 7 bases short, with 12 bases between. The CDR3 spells CASSSPGPNTQYF. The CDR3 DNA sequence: TGCGCCAGCAGCTCGCCGGGACCCAATACGCAGTATTTT.

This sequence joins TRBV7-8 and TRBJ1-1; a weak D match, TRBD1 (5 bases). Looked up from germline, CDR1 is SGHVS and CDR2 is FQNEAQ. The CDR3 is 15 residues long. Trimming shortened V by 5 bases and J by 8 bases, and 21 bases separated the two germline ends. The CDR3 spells CASSLKTGRGREAFF. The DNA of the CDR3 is TGTGCCAGCAGCCTCAAAACGGGTCGGGGACGCGAAGCTTTCTTT.

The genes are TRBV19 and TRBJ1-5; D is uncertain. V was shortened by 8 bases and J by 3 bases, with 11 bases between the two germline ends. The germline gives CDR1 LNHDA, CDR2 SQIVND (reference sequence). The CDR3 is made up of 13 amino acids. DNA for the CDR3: TGTGCCAGTGGAAGACAAGACAATCAGCCCCAGCATTTT. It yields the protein CASGRQDNQPQHF.

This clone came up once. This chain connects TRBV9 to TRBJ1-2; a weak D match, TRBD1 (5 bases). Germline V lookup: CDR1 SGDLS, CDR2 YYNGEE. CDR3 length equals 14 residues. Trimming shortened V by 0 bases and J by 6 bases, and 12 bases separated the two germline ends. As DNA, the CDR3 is TGTGCCAGCAGCGTAGATAACCGGGGACATGGCTACACCTTC. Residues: CASSVDNRGHGYTF.

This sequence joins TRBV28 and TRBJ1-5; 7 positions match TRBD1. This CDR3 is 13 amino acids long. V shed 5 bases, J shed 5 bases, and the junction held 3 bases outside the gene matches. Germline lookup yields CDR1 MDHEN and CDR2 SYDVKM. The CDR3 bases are TGTGCCAGCAGTCAGGGGGGCCATCAGCCCCAGCATTTT. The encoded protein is CASSQGGHQPQHF.

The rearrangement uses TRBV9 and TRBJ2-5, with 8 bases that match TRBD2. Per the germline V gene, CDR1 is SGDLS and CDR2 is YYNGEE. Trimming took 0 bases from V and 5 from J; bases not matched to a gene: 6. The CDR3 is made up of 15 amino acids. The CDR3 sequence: CASSVATGGLETQYF. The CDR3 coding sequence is TGTGCCAGCAGCGTAGCTACGGGGGGGCTGGAGACCCAGTACTTC.